Given below is one T cell receptor beta chain in context. The antigen is unknown. Trimming cost V 6 bases and J 4 bases; bases outside gene matches: 5. In germline, CDR1 is SQVTM, CDR2 ANQGSEA. This CDR3 region has 14 residues. The entry originates in a study of T-cell memory formation after mild COVID-19. Looking at the study overall: Clustering of TCRs was largely donor specific.

Employing constant-segment primers, 5'RACE generated TCR alpha and TCR beta cDNA libraries bearing sample barcodes and UMIs. MiXCR, run by TCRdb on the 5' RACE reads, gives a single entry per CDR3 protein. This sample has fewer than 400,000 distinct CDR3 sequences, with 13% found just once. General observations from the study: Cross-reactive memory apparently joined, as some responding clones appeared in pre-infection memory.

Sequencing input: PBMCs or a T cell subset sorted from them (not recorded which). This chain connects TRBV29-1 to TRBJ2-3, with 12 bases that match TRBD2. The clonotype comes from a man between 18 and 29 years old who had mild COVID-19 (a few samples of this study predate the infection). Cell type and time point are not known. The CDR3 loop is CSVLTSGRSDTQYF. The CDR3, as DNA: TGCAGCGTCCTTACTAGCGGGAGGTCAGATACGCAGTATTTT.